These 4 T cell receptor beta chains were all obtained from the same sample, sequenced in a study of blood T cell repertoires in COVID-19 (dated by TCRdb to the early 2020s). Library preparation used the immunoSEQ multiplex PCR assay. The immuneACCESS repertoire file appears here via TCRdb, limited to in-frame rearrangements. These files lack a portion of the clones; in checked studies, under half of the deficit traces to unresolved V genes, and the cause of the others is not known. This sample has fewer than 300,000 clones in its table, and roughly 90% of those were observed once. Of the sample, roughly 4% is held by the ten largest clones. Material: peripheral blood. The receptors derive from a man aged 55 to 69 who had recovered from COVID-19.

The genes are TRBV6-4 and TRBJ1-2; D is undetermined. The CDR3 loop spans 12 amino acids. Deletions cut 2 bases from V and 5 bases from J, with 6 bases between. Germline V gene sequence: CDR1 MRHNA, CDR2 SNTAGT. CDR3 nucleotides: TGTGCCAGCAGTGACGCGGGTTATGGCTACACCTTC. Encoded protein: CASSDAGYGYTF.

The chain employs TRBV7-2 and TRBJ2-1, with TRBD2 matching over 12 bases. The CDR3 is 18 residues long. CDR1 is SGHTA and CDR2 is FQGNSA in the germline V gene. Losses at the gene ends were 5 bases for V and 7 bases for J; bases not matched to a gene: 15. The CDR3: CASSQRPPTSGGQNEQFF. In nucleotides, the CDR3 is TGTGCCAGCAGCCAAAGACCCCCCACTAGCGGGGGGCAAAATGAGCAGTTCTTC. Full variable domain (remainder filled in from reference TRBV7-2 and TRBJ2-1): GAGVSQSPSNKVTEKGKDVELRCDPISGHTALYWYRQSLGQGLEFLIYFQGNSAPDKSGLPSDRFSAERTGGSVSTLTIQRTQQEDSAVYLCASSQRPPTSGGQNEQFFGPGTRLTVL.

This rearrangement joins TRBV5-1 to TRBJ2-3; TRBD2 aligns across 11 bases. Losses at the gene ends were 0 bases for V and 2 bases for J; bases not matched to a gene: 17. The CDR3 totals 21 residues. Germline V gene lookup returns CDR1 SGHRS and CDR2 YFSETQ. CDR3 bases: TGCGCCAGCAGCTTGGCCCGTTCGAAACTAGCGGGGGTGACCCACACAGATACGCAGTATTTT. As protein: CASSLARSKLAGVTHTDTQYF. The complete variable domain, with remaining parts taken from reference TRBV5-1 and TRBJ2-3, reads KAGVTQTPRYLIKTRGQQVTLSCSPISGHRSVSWYQQTPGQGLQFLFEYFSETQRNKGNFPGRFSGRQFSNSRSEMNVSTLELGDSALYLCASSLARSKLAGVTHTDTQYFGPGTRLTVL.

The rearrangement links TRBV19 to TRBJ1-1, with D perhaps TRBD1 (5 bases). The CDR3 extends over 12 amino acids. Looked up from germline, CDR1 is LNHDA and CDR2 is SQIVND (reference sequence). Trimming took off 6 bases at V and 10 bases at J, with 15 bases between the two ends. CDR3 protein: CASSQGLGGAFF. As DNA, the CDR3 is TGTGCCAGTAGCCAGGGTTTGGGGGGAGCTTTCTTT.